Given below is one T cell receptor beta chain in context. The antigen is not known. Described time point: newly diagnosed GD, antithyroid drugs for less than 3 months. The TCR library was made from RNA that had been extracted from PBMCs in TRIzol. Trimming pared 2 bases from V and 1 base from J, leaving 4 bases between. The V gene's germline CDR1 is SGHDT and CDR2 YYEEEE. This CDR3 has 13 amino acids. Arm-PCR of CDR3 regions and iRepertoire HTBI primers were used to build TCR beta libraries. TCRdb reanalysed the multiplex PCR reads using MiXCR and keeps one entry per CDR3 protein. The sample contains under 450,000 distinct CDR3 sequences, about a sixth of which appear only once. The entry originates in a study of regulatory T cells in long-lasting Graves disease. Study outcomes and limitations: Persistent Graves' patients possessed reduced TCR diversity relative to recently diagnosed ones.

These records were also assigned to another study, of T cells in Graves' hyperthyroidism and ophthalmopathy. That publication notes: Uncontrolled infection, other autoimmune disease, pregnancy or lactation led to exclusion. In the first-round RT-PCR of the TCR CDR3, the HTBI primer set was used.

The source of this sequence is a woman aged 18-35 years with Graves disease. The chain couples TRBV5-6 to TRBJ2-1, with D unresolved. The sample in question was peripheral blood mononuclear cells (PBMCs), obtained at new diagnosis, from a patient treated with antithyroid drugs. This CDR3 reads CASSFRSYNEQFF. CDR3 coding DNA: TGTGCCAGCAGCTTTCGATCCTACAATGAGCAGTTCTTC.